Following are 23 T cell receptor beta chains from one sample sequenced in a study of T-cell memory formation after mild COVID-19 (dated by TCRdb to about 2021). The library came from 5' RACE. Sequencing took place on an Illumina NovaSeq 6000. TCRdb's own reprocessing of the public reads used fastp at Q25 and MiXCR and kept productive beta chains. Identical CDR3 proteins give one entry, which carries the most common genes and DNA. A total of roughly 400,000 distinct CDR3 sequences appear in this sample, 15% to 20% of them only once. Under 25% of the sample rests with the top ten. Sequencing used PBMCs or a T cell subset sorted from them (not recorded which). These receptors all stem from a man aged 18 to 29 who had mild COVID-19 (a few samples of this study predate the infection). The sample titles of this study are shuffled in the database, so cell type and time point are left out; the donor was told from shared clones.

This clonotype was detected a few times. The chain couples TRBV15 to TRBJ2-3; 7 bases are shared with TRBD2. The CDR3 is 16 residues long. Germline CDR1 reads LNHNV; CDR2 reads YYDKDF (reference sequence). The junction had 7 bases not matched to a gene; V was cut back by 4 bases and J by 0 bases. The CDR3 loop is CATSKDTSESTDTQYF. The CDR3 DNA reads TGTGCCACCAGCAAAGACACTAGCGAAAGCACAGATACGCAGTATTTT. Based on the CDR3 plus reference TRBV15 and TRBJ2-3, the full variable domain is DAMVIQNPRYQVTQFGKPVTLSCSQTLNHNVMYWYQQKSSQAPKLLFHYYDKDFNNEADTPDNFQSRRPNTSFCFLDIRSPGLGDTAMYLCATSKDTSESTDTQYFGPGTRLTVL.

This clonotype was recorded a few times. The chain carries TRBV6-2 or TRBV6-3 and TRBJ2-1, with a tentative D call TRBD2 (6 bases). Per germline, CDR1 MNHEY and CDR2 SVGEGT. The ends were cut back, 3 bases at V and 4 bases at J, with 13 bases in the middle. CDR3 length: 15 residues. CDR3 sequence: CASSYAEGQYNEQFF. The DNA for the CDR3 is TGTGCCAGCAGTTATGCGGAGGGTCAATACAATGAGCAGTTCTTC.

The chain employs TRBV2 and TRBJ1-1; D gene unclear. Germline V gene lookup returns CDR1 SNHLY and CDR2 FYNNEI. The CDR3 is 11 amino acids. V was pared by 7 bases and J by 2 bases, with 5 bases between. The CDR3: CASMANTEAFF. Here the CDR3 DNA reads TGTGCCAGCATGGCAAACACTGAAGCTTTCTTT.

The chain combines TRBV20-1 with TRBJ1-6; TRBD1 is a possible D gene (6 bases). V was clipped by 2 bases and J by 7 bases, with 6 bases between them. CDR1 is DFQATT, CDR2 SNEGSKA, per germline (reference sequence). The CDR3 spans 12 residues. The CDR3 DNA reads TGCAGTGCTAGAACAGGGAATTCACCCCTCCACTTT. Translating it yields CSARTGNSPLHF.

The chain carries TRBV20-1 and TRBJ1-5; D may be TRBD1 (6 bases). The CDR3 totals 19 residues. V gave up 2 bases and J gave up 4 bases, with 27 bases separating them. CDR1 is DFQATT, CDR2 SNEGSKA, per germline (reference sequence). CDR3 DNA sequence: TGCAGTGCTAGACCCTTCCGGCGGGGGCCGGAGGTCCCTAATCAGCCCCAGCATTTT. It yields the protein CSARPFRRGPEVPNQPQHF.

This clonotype occurred a few times. The chain carries TRBV6-5 and TRBJ1-2, with D maybe TRBD1 (5 bases). The CDR3 extends over 12 amino acids. CDR1 and CDR2 from the germline V gene are MNHEY and SVGAGI. V was clipped by 5 bases and J by 4 bases, with 8 bases between them. As DNA, the CDR3 is TGTGCCAGCAGTCAGACAGCCTATGGCTACACCTTC. The encoded protein is CASSQTAYGYTF.

This clonotype was counted only a few times. The CDR3 DNA is TGTGCCAGCACAGACAGGGTCTTAGATGAGCAGTTCTTC. Its translation is CASTDRVLDEQFF. V usage is TRBV6-2 or TRBV6-3 and J usage is TRBJ2-1, with 7 bases identical to TRBD1. This CDR3 region has 13 residues. Germline V CDR1 and CDR2: MNHEY, SVGEGT. The junction had 8 bases not matched to a gene; V was cut back by 7 bases and J by 8 bases.

This clonotype was seen only a few times. The chain uses TRBV29-1 and TRBJ2-3; 7 nucleotides match TRBD2. The CDR3 is 13 residues long. Trimming at V came to 3 bases and at J to 5 bases, leaving 5 bases not matched to a gene. Per the germline V gene, CDR1 is SQVTM and CDR2 is ANQGSEA. The CDR3 spells CSVDSGGIDTQYF. The CDR3 nucleotides are TGCAGCGTTGACTCGGGGGGAATAGATACGCAGTATTTT.

The sample holds a few counts of this clonotype. The chain couples TRBV12-3 or TRBV12-4 to TRBJ1-3; D uncertain. V was shortened by 7 bases and J by 4 bases, with 14 bases between the two germline ends. This CDR3 spans 14 amino acids. This CDR3 is CASTAPSLGNTIYF. The CDR3 DNA sequence: TGTGCCAGCACCGCCCCGTCCCTGGGAAACACCATATATTTT.

The chain joins TRBV6-5 to TRBJ1-2; D is perhaps TRBD1 (6 bases). With 0 bases removed from V and 0 bases from J, the gap between germline ends came to 11 bases. Per the germline V gene, CDR1 is MNHEY and CDR2 is SVGAGI. This CDR3 comprises 16 residues. The CDR3 loop is CASSYSKTGANYGYTF. CDR3 nucleotides: TGTGCCAGCAGTTACTCGAAGACAGGAGCTAACTATGGCTACACCTTC.

The genes are TRBV5-1 and TRBJ1-5, with D possibly being TRBD1 (6 bases). V lost 4 bases, J lost 7 bases, and 15 bases lay in between. The CDR3 loop spans 14 amino acids. Germline V gives CDR1 SGHRS, CDR2 YFSETQ. The CDR3 loop is CASSPALGGQPQHF. In DNA form, the CDR3 reads TGCGCCAGCAGCCCCGCCTTAGGGGGACAGCCCCAGCATTTT.

The sample holds a few counts of this clonotype. The V call is TRBV4-1, the J call TRBJ2-1; 8 bases are a match to TRBD1. Germline CDR1 and CDR2: MGHRA and YSYEKL. V dropped 10 bases and J dropped 7; count of bases not matched to a gene: 6. There are 12 residues in the CDR3. The CDR3 nucleotides are TGCGCCACGACAGGGGACTTTAATGAGCAGTTCTTC. It translates to CATTGDFNEQFF.

This clonotype has more than one count but fewer than ten. The chain is built from TRBV9 and TRBJ2-3; 9 bases match TRBD2. In germline, CDR1 is SGDLS, CDR2 YYNGEE. V was pared by 4 bases and J by 6 bases, with 9 bases of the junction left unmatched. The CDR3 contains 15 residues. The CDR3 DNA reads TGTGCCAGCAGCCAAGGCGGGGGGGCGTGGGATACGCAGTATTTT. Translation gives CASSQGGGAWDTQYF.

This sequence joins TRBV5-1 and TRBJ1-4; the match to TRBD1 covers 7 bases. Germline V lookup: CDR1 SGHRS, CDR2 YFSETQ. This CDR3 is built from 16 residues. V was pared by 1 base and J by 2 bases, with 5 bases of the junction left unmatched. The CDR3 region has the DNA TGCGCCAGCAGCTTGAAGGGGGCCGCGACTAATGAAAAACTGTTTTTT. Its translation is CASSLKGAATNEKLFF.

This clonotype appeared a few times. This chain uses TRBV7-6 with TRBJ1-1; the D gene is possibly TRBD1 (6 bases). The V and J ends lost 5 bases and 6 bases respectively, with 22 bases between them. The CDR3 runs to 16 residues. Germline loops: CDR1 SGHVS, CDR2 FNYEAQ. The CDR3 DNA follows: TGTGCCAGCAGCCTGGGGGGCTGGGCCCCAGGGGCTGAAGCTTTCTTT. This gives the protein CASSLGGWAPGAEAFF.

There are a few counts of this clonotype. This rearrangement joins TRBV5-1 to TRBJ1-6; possible D gene TRBD1, 5 bases. The CDR3 spans 15 residues. V lost 4 bases, J lost 7 bases, and 15 bases lay in between. From germline, CDR1 is SGHRS and CDR2 YFSETQ. In DNA, the CDR3 is TGCGCCAGCAGCCCGCTTTGGGGCGGGAATTCACCCCTCCACTTT. This encodes CASSPLWGGNSPLHF. The complete variable domain, with remaining parts taken from reference TRBV5-1 and TRBJ1-6, reads KAGVTQTPRYLIKTRGQQVTLSCSPISGHRSVSWYQQTPGQGLQFLFEYFSETQRNKGNFPGRFSGRQFSNSRSEMNVSTLELGDSALYLCASSPLWGGNSPLHFGNGTRLTVT.

V usage is TRBV4-2 and J usage is TRBJ2-5; 8 bases are a match to TRBD2. The trim removed 4 bases at V and 5 bases at J, leaving 12 bases unmatched. CDR3 length equals 16 residues. Germline V gene data show CDR1 as LGHNA and CDR2 as YNFKEQ. CDR3 nucleotide sequence: TGTGCCAGCAGCCCTCGAACGGGAGGGGATGAGGAGACCCAGTACTTC. Translation: CASSPRTGGDEETQYF.

V is TRBV6-2 or TRBV6-3 and J is TRBJ2-7; D is perhaps TRBD2 (6 bases). CDR3 size: 17 residues. CDR1 and CDR2 (germline): MNHEY, SVGEGT. The germline V and J ends were trimmed by 0 bases and 6 bases, with 21 bases remaining between them. In nucleotides, the CDR3 is TGTGCCAGCAGTTACTCGACCGGGACTTTGGGTGCCTTCGAGCAGTACTTC. It translates to CASSYSTGTLGAFEQYF.

The V call is TRBV3-1, the J call TRBJ2-1; D might be TRBD2 (6 bases). The CDR3 totals 14 residues. Germline assignment: CDR1 LGHDT and CDR2 YNNKEL (reference sequence). With 0 bases removed from V and 5 bases from J, the gap between germline ends came to 8 bases. Here the CDR3 reads CASSQDWEDNEQFF. CDR3 sequence (DNA): TGTGCCAGCAGCCAAGATTGGGAGGACAATGAGCAGTTCTTC.

In this sample, this clonotype turned up many times. The chain combines TRBV12-3 or TRBV12-4 with TRBJ2-3, with D possibly being TRBD2 (7 bases). The CDR3 extends over 12 amino acids. The germline V and J ends were trimmed by 8 bases and 4 bases, with 10 bases remaining between them. For the CDR3, the DNA is TGTGCCAGCGGGGGGGCCCCAGATACGCAGTATTTT. This translates into CASGGAPDTQYF.

The rearrangement links TRBV7-6 to TRBJ1-1; no reliable D call. Germline CDR1 SGHVS, CDR2 FNYEAQ. The CDR3 consists of 14 residues. The germline V and J ends were trimmed by 5 bases and 7 bases, with 17 bases remaining between them. As DNA, the CDR3 is TGTGCCAGCAGCCCCCGCGGGAGGTCCCATGAAGCTTTCTTT. The encoded protein is CASSPRGRSHEAFF. Full variable domain (remainder filled in from reference TRBV7-6 and TRBJ1-1): GAGVSQSPRYKVTKRGQDVALRCDPISGHVSLYWYRQALGQGPEFLTYFNYEAQQDKSGLPNDRFSAERPEGSISTLTIQRTEQRDSAMYRCASSPRGRSHEAFFGQGTRLTVV.

The chain is built from TRBV7-9 and TRBJ1-4; no clear D. The CDR3 is 14 residues long. Trimming left V 7 bases short and J 8 bases short, with 17 bases between. Germline V gene lookup returns CDR1 SEHNR and CDR2 FQNEAQ (reference sequence). The CDR3 is CASTPGSGGEKLFF. The CDR3, as DNA: TGTGCCAGCACCCCGGGCAGTGGAGGCGAAAAACTGTTTTTT.

The sample holds many counts of this clonotype. The V and J genes are TRBV24-1 and TRBJ2-2, with D possibly being TRBD2 (6 bases). Germline V gene lookup returns CDR1 KGHDR and CDR2 SFDVKD. Trimming took 5 bases from V and 7 from J, leaving 13 bases between them. This CDR3 has 14 residues. CDR3: CATSAIGGNGELFF. CDR3 bases: TGTGCCACCAGTGCCATCGGAGGGAACGGGGAGCTGTTTTTT.